This entry describes one T cell receptor beta chain. Its antigen remains unidentified. The CDR3 is 11 amino acids. V was trimmed by 5 bases and J by 6 bases, leaving 5 bases between them. From germline, CDR1 is MNHEY and CDR2 SVGAGI. The data were obtained in a study of shared clonotypes between healthy human individuals. Study details: Donor composition was two women and three men, aged 18 to 49.

Findings and limits, study-wide: Memory subsets generally showed smaller estimated richness than naive subsets did. Clonotypes not shared had lower generation probabilities than those common to all four donors. Sharing across a few donors was seen in 4% to 5.5% of naive CD4 clonotypes.

The data were produced by immunoSEQ multiplex PCR, yet TCRdb's version contains in-frame clones alone and is incomplete. The sample shows about 2.4 million clones, around nine tenths of them seen only once. V usage is TRBV6-5 and J usage is TRBJ2-1; D unclear. Material: naive CD4+ T cells sorted from blood. The subset here: CD45RA+ positively selected. This sequence originates from a man aged 18 to 30 in good health. In nucleotides, the CDR3 is TGTGCCAGCAGTGGGATCAATGAGCAGTTCTTC. Protein sequence: CASSGINEQFF.